Listed here are 27 T cell receptor beta chains from one sample, sequenced in a study of T cell responses to AZD1222 COVID-19 vaccine. Data came from immunoSEQ multiplex PCR; TCRdb stores just in-frame clones and leaves some out. The sample yields around 170,000 clones, about nine tenths seen once. The specimen comprised peripheral blood, sampled 28 days after the second AZD1222 dose. These receptors were obtained from an adult who received the AZD1222 COVID-19 vaccine.

The chain employs TRBV5-8 and TRBJ1-3; no reliable D call. Germline V gene lookup returns CDR1 SGHTS and CDR2 YDEGEE. V was shortened by 4 bases and J by 0 bases, with 14 bases between the two germline ends. The CDR3 consists of 16 residues. In DNA form, the CDR3 reads TGTGCCAGCAGCCCGGAGACTACCTTCTCTGGAAACACCATATATTTT. Amino acid sequence: CASSPETTFSGNTIYF.

This chain connects TRBV9 to TRBJ1-4, with TRBD1 identical over 10 bases. CDR1 is SGDLS, CDR2 YYNGEE, per germline. V lost 0 bases and J lost 4; bases outside the gene matches: 6. The CDR3 loop spans 17 amino acids. CDR3 nucleotides: TGTGCCAGCAGCGTAGGTATCCGGGACAGGGGTAATGAAAAACTGTTTTTT. This gives the protein CASSVGIRDRGNEKLFF.

The chain recombines TRBV5-5 with TRBJ1-1; 7 bases map to TRBD1. This CDR3 comprises 14 residues. The germline V gene encodes CDR1 SGHKS and CDR2 YYEKEE (reference sequence). Losses at the gene ends were 4 bases for V and 5 bases for J; bases not matched to a gene: 8. CDR3 residues: CASSTSGGWTEAFF. The CDR3 nucleotides are TGTGCCAGCAGCACCTCAGGGGGATGGACTGAAGCTTTCTTT.

Concerning this clone: Other DNA sequences of this sample code for an identical CDR3. The rearrangement links TRBV4-3 to TRBJ1-3; D unresolved. The CDR3 extends over 14 amino acids. Germline V lookup: CDR1 LGHNA, CDR2 YSLEER. The V end was cut by 0 bases, the J end by 4 bases, with 7 bases between. The CDR3 sequence: CASSQDGGGNTIYF. Written as DNA, the CDR3 is TGCGCCAGCAGCCAAGATGGAGGGGGAAACACCATATATTTT.

The chain combines TRBV6-5 with TRBJ1-2; TRBD1 matches 11 bases. The germline CDR1 and CDR2 sequences are MNHEY and SVGAGI. This CDR3 spans 14 amino acids. The ends lost 6 bases at V and 4 bases at J; junction bases unmatched: 4. CDR3 in amino acids: CASRGQGVAYGYTF. DNA for the CDR3: TGTGCCAGCAGGGGACAGGGGGTGGCCTATGGCTACACCTTC.

J is TRBJ2-1 and V is TRBV5-6, with no clear D. The ends were cut back, 2 bases at V and 0 bases at J, with 15 bases in the middle. CDR1 and CDR2 (germline): SGHDT, YYEEEE. The CDR3 totals 17 residues. This CDR3 is CASSFLQRASSYNEQFF. The CDR3 bases are TGTGCCAGCAGCTTCCTACAACGGGCAAGCTCCTACAATGAGCAGTTCTTC.

The V and J genes are TRBV11-2 and TRBJ2-2, with D perhaps matching TRBD1 or TRBD2 (6 bases each). With 4 bases removed from V and 7 bases from J, the gap between germline ends came to 16 bases. The CDR3 length is 15 residues. Germline V lookup: CDR1 SGHAT, CDR2 FQNNGV. In DNA form, the CDR3 reads TGTGCCAGCAGCTCTACTCCGGGGGCGGGCGGGGAGCTGTTTTTT. Encoded protein: CASSSTPGAGGELFF.

This chain joins TRBV14 and TRBJ1-2; 8 bases fit TRBD1. Germline values: CDR1 SGHDN, CDR2 FVKESK. Trimming at V came to 3 bases and at J to 4 bases, leaving 4 bases not matched to a gene. CDR3 length equals 14 residues. This CDR3 reads CASSQGQATYGYTF. CDR3 bases: TGTGCCAGCAGCCAGGGACAGGCTACCTATGGCTACACCTTC.

The chain employs TRBV19 and TRBJ2-7, with 12 nucleotides matching TRBD2. The V and J ends lost 8 bases and 6 bases, in that order; junction bases with no gene match: 8. CDR3 length: 14 residues. Germline CDR1 and CDR2: LNHDA and SQIVND (reference sequence). The DNA for the CDR3 is TGTGCCAGTTCCGAGACTAGCGGGAGAGGCGAGCAGTACTTC. It translates to CASSETSGRGEQYF.

The chain links TRBV30 to TRBJ1-2, with TRBD1 as a possible D gene (5 bases). The V end was cut by 0 bases, the J end by 11 bases, with 13 bases between. The CDR3 runs 12 residues. Per germline, CDR1 GTSNPN and CDR2 SVGIG (reference sequence). The CDR3 DNA reads TGTGCCTGGAGTGTACAGCGGGGACTATACACCTTC. It encodes CAWSVQRGLYTF.

V usage is TRBV19 and J usage is TRBJ2-5; 7 nucleotides line up with TRBD2. V was pared by 3 bases and J by 5 bases, with 6 bases of the junction left unmatched. Germline V gene lookup returns CDR1 LNHDA and CDR2 SQIVND (reference sequence). The CDR3 runs 14 residues. The CDR3 DNA reads TGTGCCAGTAGTATGAGGAGGGAGGGGGAGACCCAGTACTTC. The encoded protein is CASSMRREGETQYF.

J is TRBJ1-1 and V is TRBV10-3; maybe TRBD1 (5 bases). The CDR3 totals 13 residues. Trimming stripped 9 bases from V and 6 bases from J, with 17 bases between. Germline V gene data show CDR1 as ENHRY and CDR2 as SYGVKD. This chain's CDR3 is CAMKLGDYSEAFF. CDR3 bases: TGTGCCATGAAATTGGGGGATTATTCTGAAGCTTTCTTT.

The chain couples TRBV28 to TRBJ1-2, with 9 bases identical to TRBD1. The CDR3 runs 14 residues. V was clipped by 6 bases and J by 8 bases; unmatched bases: 10. Germline CDR1 reads MDHEN; CDR2 reads SYDVKM. CDR3 residues: CASSPPGTGFGYTF. The CDR3 DNA reads as TGTGCCAGCAGCCCTCCCGGGACAGGGTTCGGCTACACCTTC.

V usage is TRBV30 and J usage is TRBJ1-6, with D uncertain. In germline, CDR1 is GTSNPN, CDR2 SVGIG (reference sequence). The CDR3 is made up of 14 amino acids. V was cut by 2 bases and J by 1 base, with 6 bases left in between. The CDR3 reads CAWSWLSYNSPLHF. In nucleotides, the CDR3 is TGTGCCTGGAGTTGGTTATCCTATAATTCACCCCTCCACTTT.

The sample holds one count of this clone. This chain joins TRBV2 and TRBJ1-2, with D unclear. The germline V and J ends were trimmed by 3 bases and 1 base, with 9 bases remaining between them. The CDR3 spans 14 residues. Looked up from germline, CDR1 is SNHLY and CDR2 is FYNNEI. In nucleotides, the CDR3 is TGTGCCAGCAGTGAGAGGCACTTTAACTATGGCTACACCTTC. It is translated as CASSERHFNYGYTF.

The gene calls are TRBV15 and TRBJ1-2, with 9 positions matching TRBD1. The CDR3 has 15 amino acids. CDR1 LNHNV and CDR2 YYDKDF come from the germline V gene (reference sequence). J lost 8 bases, V lost 0 bases, and 7 bases had no gene match. The CDR3 DNA follows: TGTGCCACCAGCAGAGATGCGGGACAGGGATGGGGCTACACCTTC. It is translated as CATSRDAGQGWGYTF.

The V gene is TRBV7-9, the J gene TRBJ2-1, with a weak D call TRBD2 (7 bases). In germline, CDR1 is SEHNR, CDR2 FQNEAQ (reference sequence). The V end was cut by 2 bases, the J end by 5 bases, with 13 bases between. The CDR3 is made up of 15 amino acids. CDR3 loop: CASSLRGGTNNEQFF. The CDR3, as DNA: TGTGCCAGCAGCTTAAGGGGGGGAACAAACAATGAGCAGTTCTTC.

V gene TRBV6-1 combines with J gene TRBJ2-2, with a tentative D call TRBD1 (5 bases). CDR1 MNHNS and CDR2 SASEGT come from the germline V gene. The V end was cut by 4 bases, the J end by 0 bases, with 15 bases between. The length of the CDR3 is 17 residues. The CDR3 bases are TGTGCCAGCAGTGGGCGTCCGTCCAGGGCGAACACCGGGGAGCTGTTTTTT. Translated: CASSGRPSRANTGELFF.

This chain links TRBV7-9 with TRBJ2-7; TRBD1 agrees at 7 bases. CDR3 length: 14 residues. The V gene end was trimmed by 4 bases and the J gene end by 2 bases; junction bases not matched to a gene: 5. Germline CDR1 reads SEHNR; CDR2 reads FQNEAQ (reference sequence). The CDR3 region is CASSSDRRPYEQYF. The CDR3 DNA is TGTGCCAGCAGCTCGGACAGGAGACCCTACGAGCAGTACTTC.

V and J are TRBV12-3 or TRBV12-4 and TRBJ1-2; 7 nucleotides align to TRBD1. The CDR3 covers 13 residues. V was clipped by 3 bases and J by 4 bases; unmatched bases: 2. CDR3 amino acids: CASSFGQVYGYTF. CDR3 DNA: TGTGCCAGCAGTTTCGGACAGGTCTATGGCTACACCTTC.

The chain is built from TRBV7-8 and TRBJ1-5, with D possibly being TRBD1 (6 bases). Germline assignment: CDR1 SGHVS and CDR2 FQNEAQ. V was trimmed by 7 bases and J by 1 base, leaving 11 bases between them. This CDR3 contains 14 residues. For the CDR3, the DNA is TGTGCCAGCAACCAGAGGGGGAGCAATCAGCCCCAGCATTTT. Translation gives CASNQRGSNQPQHF.

This clone occurred once. The chain uses TRBV4-2 and TRBJ1-2, with a weak D call TRBD1 (5 bases). Germline V gene data show CDR1 as LGHNA and CDR2 as YNFKEQ. The V gene lost 0 bases and the J gene lost 7 bases, with 18 bases spanning the gap. The CDR3 has 16 residues. CDR3 residues: CASSQDRDFGVVGYTF. The CDR3 DNA is TGTGCCAGCAGCCAAGATAGGGACTTCGGAGTCGTTGGCTACACCTTC.

This chain connects TRBV6-1 to TRBJ1-5; the D gene is possibly TRBD1 (6 bases). In germline, CDR1 is MNHNS, CDR2 SASEGT. V lost 1 base and J lost 4, with 8 bases in between. This CDR3 contains 14 residues. For the CDR3, the DNA is TGTGCCAGCAGTGAAGTCAGGGGAAATCAGCCCCAGCATTTT. This encodes CASSEVRGNQPQHF.

The chain recombines TRBV9 with TRBJ2-7; weak D call: TRBD1 (6 bases). Trimming pared 3 bases from V and 3 bases from J, leaving 16 bases between. Germline CDR1 SGDLS, CDR2 YYNGEE. CDR3 length equals 15 residues. CDR3 nucleotide sequence: TGTGCCAGCAGCGCCGGGACAACCCTCGACTACGAGCAGTACTTC. Protein: CASSAGTTLDYEQYF.

The gene calls are TRBV7-9 and TRBJ1-4; TRBD1 matches 7 bases. Losses at the gene ends were 4 bases for V and 6 bases for J; bases not matched to a gene: 5. The CDR3 runs to 14 residues. Germline V gene sequence: CDR1 SEHNR, CDR2 FQNEAQ (reference sequence). The CDR3 is CASSYPRGHEKLFF. The CDR3 DNA reads as TGTGCCAGCAGCTATCCGAGGGGGCATGAAAAACTGTTTTTT.

This chain links TRBV9 with TRBJ1-4, with TRBD1 as a possible D gene (5 bases). CDR1 and CDR2 from the germline V gene are SGDLS and YYNGEE. This CDR3 contains 17 residues. Trimming stripped 3 bases from V and 0 bases from J, with 15 bases between. This CDR3 reads CASSGRQLTATNEKLFF. DNA for the CDR3: TGTGCCAGCAGCGGTCGACAGCTAACTGCAACTAATGAAAAACTGTTTTTT.

CDR3 loop: CASSSVSERDGTQYF. CDR3 DNA sequence: TGTGCCAGCAGCTCGGTTTCTGAGAGGGACGGGACCCAGTACTTC. V usage is TRBV7-9 and J usage is TRBJ2-5; tentatively, D is TRBD1 or TRBD2 (5 bases each). The germline CDR1 and CDR2 sequences are SEHNR and FQNEAQ (reference sequence). With 4 bases removed from V and 7 bases from J, the gap between germline ends came to 19 bases. This CDR3 is 15 amino acids long. Together with reference TRBV7-9 and TRBJ2-5, the CDR3 gives the full variable domain: DTGVSQNPRHKITKRGQNVTFRCDPISEHNRLYWYRQTLGQGPEFLTYFQNEAQLEKSRLLSDRFSAERPKGSFSTLEIQRTEQGDSAMYLCASSSVSERDGTQYFGPGTRLLVL.